This T cell receptor beta chain was obtained from a study of cytotoxic CD8 clonotypes in ibrutinib-treated CLL (dated by TCRdb to the early 2020s). Study-level background: The cohort included about 15 treatment-naive and eleven to twelve relapsed/refractory patients; 17 were IGHV unmutated. Samples averaged roughly 280,000 productive templates and 94,082 productive rearrangements. Responses were partial in some 24 patients and complete in 2; after median approximately 69 months follow-up, some 15 stayed in remission and around 12 progressed. Samples at response were collected after a median of around twelve months of treatment, with a range of roughly 6 to 40 months. Longitudinal samples were obtainable from about 30% of the roughly 86 participants in the trial. Cryopreserved peripheral blood mononuclear cells were obtained prior to treatment, at the time of response, and at either disease progression or sustained remission.

With respect to this clone: It lacks a known antigen. No much larger clone exists at a distance of one base, and base qualities are not known.

The full study reports these points: Baseline clonality exceeded that of age-matched healthy donors and correlated strongly with circulating CD8+ T-cell counts. Public clonotypes were rare and either shrank or stayed stable during treatment, and the rise in clonality at ibrutinib response reflected expansion of private clonotypes. Sampling times were not matched between sustained-remission and progressing patients, and lymph node repertoires were not studied. Clonality increased at ibrutinib response, stayed stable in sustained remission, and fell back toward baseline at progression.

A MiSeq instrument was used for deep resolution sequencing, which targeted depths ranging from 1 in 1 million up to 1 in 200,000 T cells, with coverage averaging 10x for each clonotype. The immunoSEQ hsTCRB Kit was used to generate the TCR beta libraries. As for how the authors treated the data: ImmunoSEQ Data Assistant and ImmunoSEQ Analyzer were used for data analysis, and V, D and J genes were assigned according to IMGT definitions. Clonality, which ranges from 0 to 1, was calculated as one minus the normalized Shannon entropy of productive rearrangement frequencies. Public clonotype analysis was restricted to overrepresented clonotypes comprising at least 0.05% of each patient's repertoire. Thirteen repertoires from age-matched healthy donors, obtained from immuneACCESS, served as clonality controls. Entries here come from immuneACCESS through TCRdb and include only in-frame sequences with V and J called. Some clones fail to appear in such tables; in the studies checked, an unresolved V gene covers under half of the shortfall, and the cause of the remainder is unknown. The V and J calls and clone size were taken over from that table, and D and trimming were inferred from the DNA. The sample contains about 84,000 clones, roughly 84% of them found a single time. The top ten clonotypes cover around 5.4% of the sample.

The CDR3 numbers 13 residues from cysteine through phenylalanine. Here the CDR3 DNA is all that survives: 39 bases in frame from base 1. The CDR1 and CDR2 encoded by the germline V gene are MGHDK and SYGVNS. The germline ends are 8 bases apart after V is trimmed by 4 bases and J by 2 bases. For TCR beta library preparation, about 2 micrograms of genomic DNA were isolated from cryopreserved PBMCs. High-throughput TCR beta sequencing was performed on longitudinal blood samples from CLL patients receiving ibrutinib monotherapy. The patients were enrolled in a single-center, open-label phase 2 trial of ibrutinib monotherapy.

The receptor chain draws on TRBV25-1 and TRBJ1-2; the D gene lacks a confident call. The sequence came from a human donor with chronic lymphocytic leukemia. Sample: PBMCs, taken before ibrutinib treatment. The CDR3 has the sequence CASSGPNNYGYTF. The sequenced DNA is TGTGCCAGCAGTGGGCCGAACAACTATGGCTACACCTTC.